This TCR beta chain is from a study of blood T cell repertoires in COVID-19. Trimming shortened V by 7 bases and J by 3 bases, and 12 bases separated the two germline ends. The CDR3 has 13 residues. Germline CDR1 is MNHEY and CDR2 is SMNVEV (reference sequence). TCRdb's table, derived via immunoSEQ multiplex PCR, lists solely in-frame clones and lacks some. The table lists fewer than 110,000 clones, roughly 83% of them singletons. This clonotype was obtained from a human donor in a cohort sampled during active COVID-19. The V and J genes are TRBV27 and TRBJ1-1, with D unclear. Sequencing was done on a sample of peripheral blood. CDR3 sequence reads: CASKELSDTEAFF. The CDR3, as DNA: TGTGCCAGCAAAGAATTGAGCGACACTGAAGCTTTCTTT.